The 11 T cell receptor beta chains presented below share a single source sample, sequenced in a study of human T cells and chemical hapten exposure. Time point of the sample: patch test 2, 6 weeks after DPC sensitization. Treatment defined: therapeutic diphenylcyclopropenone sensitization with weekly scalp DPC. TCRdb redid the calling of the RACE reads with MiXCR, one entry per CDR3 protein. The sample lists roughly 120,000 distinct CDR3 sequences, 9% to 9.5% occurring once. The material sequenced was whole blood, taken in connection with sensitization to the hapten diphenylcyclopropenone (DPC). These TCRs come from a woman in her thirties or forties with alopecia areata. Some clones in this sample may be carry-over from other donors' samples.

V gene TRBV5-1 combines with J gene TRBJ1-3; no definite D call. CDR3 length equals 17 residues. V was pared by 0 bases and J by 0 bases, with 13 bases between. Germline CDR1 reads SGHRS; CDR2 reads YFSETQ. The CDR3 sequence is CASSLVGGRLSGNTIYF. DNA of the CDR3: TGCGCCAGCAGCTTGGTGGGCGGACGGCTCTCTGGAAACACCATATATTTT.

This clonotype was counted at least ten times. The genes are TRBV18 and TRBJ2-7; TRBD1 agrees at 10 bases. With V trimmed by 3 bases and J by 5 bases, 7 bases remained unmatched. The CDR3 sequence is 15 residues long. The V gene's germline CDR1 is KGHSH and CDR2 LQKENI. The chain's CDR3 is CASSPRDRGIDEQYF. In DNA, the CDR3 is TGTGCCAGCTCACCCCGGGACAGGGGCATCGACGAGCAGTACTTC.

The chain recombines TRBV6-1 with TRBJ2-6; D not resolved. In germline, CDR1 is MNHNS, CDR2 SASEGT. This CDR3 comprises 15 residues. Trimming removed 4 bases at V and 0 bases at J, with 7 bases between. The CDR3 is CASSGASSGANVLTF. The CDR3 nucleotides are TGTGCCAGCAGTGGGGCCAGCTCTGGGGCCAACGTCCTGACTTTC.

This clonotype was observed at least ten times. The genes are TRBV29-1 and TRBJ2-7, with D perhaps being TRBD1 or TRBD2 (5 bases each). Trimming left V 4 bases short and J 7 bases short, with 20 bases between. CDR1 and CDR2 (germline): SQVTM, ANQGSEA. The CDR3 has 14 amino acids. CDR3 in DNA: TGCAGCGTTGGAGAAGCGAGGGGCGTATGGGAGCAGTACTTC. It encodes CSVGEARGVWEQYF.

The chain joins TRBV29-1 to TRBJ1-1, with a possible D match to TRBD1 (6 bases). Trimming pared 8 bases from V and 2 bases from J, leaving 9 bases between. CDR1 and CDR2 (germline): SQVTM, ANQGSEA. This CDR3 has 11 residues. The DNA of the CDR3 is TGCAGCTACAGGGTTAACACTGAAGCTTTCTTT. Translated: CSYRVNTEAFF.

The genes are TRBV10-1 and TRBJ2-3; D might be TRBD1 (6 bases). Trimming left V 5 bases short and J 1 base short, with 16 bases between. The CDR3 sequence is 16 residues long. Germline V gives CDR1 WNHNN, CDR2 SYGVQD (reference sequence). The CDR3 nucleotides are TGCGCCAGCAGTCAAACTCAGGGGTCGGGCACAGATACGCAGTATTTT. Its translation: CASSQTQGSGTDTQYF.

This clonotype showed up just a few times. The chain employs TRBV25-1 and TRBJ1-2; the match to TRBD1 covers 8 bases. The trim removed 5 bases at V and 4 bases at J, leaving 9 bases unmatched. The length of the CDR3 is 15 residues. Germline V gene sequence: CDR1 MGHDK, CDR2 SYGVNS. CDR3 residues: CASSSDREPAYGYTF. The CDR3 nucleotides are TGTGCCAGCAGTTCGGACAGGGAACCCGCCTATGGCTACACCTTC.

The chain uses TRBV5-5 and TRBJ2-5; possibly TRBD2 for D (5 bases). CDR3 length: 15 amino acids. The V gene lost 1 base and the J gene lost 4 bases, with 14 bases spanning the gap. Germline CDR1 SGHKS, CDR2 YYEKEE (reference sequence). CDR3 nucleotides: TGTGCCAGCAGCTTGTTTGAGGGAATTGGAGAGACCCAGTACTTC. Its translation is CASSLFEGIGETQYF.

There are a few counts of this clonotype. This sequence joins TRBV27 and TRBJ1-1, with D possibly matching TRBD1 (5 bases). The CDR3 covers 14 residues. Between the trimmed V and J ends, which lost 2 bases and 5 bases, there was a span of 12 bases. Germline CDR1 and CDR2: MNHEY and SMNVEV (reference sequence). CDR3 amino acids: CASSLEWRGTEAFF. For the CDR3, the DNA is TGTGCCAGCAGTTTAGAATGGAGGGGTACTGAAGCTTTCTTT.

This clonotype was picked up many times. This chain uses TRBV28 with TRBJ2-1, with a weak D call TRBD1 (7 bases). The CDR3 runs 16 residues. Trimming cost V 5 bases and J 4 bases, with 18 bases left between them. Germline loops: CDR1 MDHEN, CDR2 SYDVKM. DNA for the CDR3: TGTGCCAGCAGTCCCATCGACAGGGAGGAATACAATGAGCAGTTCTTC. It specifies CASSPIDREEYNEQFF.

In its sample, this clonotype was seen many times. The gene calls are TRBV3-1 and TRBJ2-1; D might be TRBD2 (5 bases). Trimming removed 0 bases at V and 9 bases at J, with 15 bases between. The CDR3 is made up of 15 amino acids. The germline V gene has CDR1 LGHDT and CDR2 YNNKEL (reference sequence). CDR3 in DNA: TGTGCCAGCAGCCAAGATACCCCTTGGGGAGCTGAGCAGTTCTTC. Encoded protein: CASSQDTPWGAEQFF.